A selection of T cell receptor beta chains follows, all from one sample in a study of blood T cells in healthy people across ages. In TCRdb, the 5' RACE reads were re-called with MiXCR into one record per CDR3 protein. The sample records 1.5 million to 2 million distinct CDR3 sequences, roughly 28% being singletons. The sequenced material came from blood. These receptors were taken from a woman aged 30 to 39 in good health. The CDR3 runs from the conserved cysteine through the conserved F or W. The order of the fields is V gene, clone size, J gene, D gene, CDR3 protein, CDR3 DNA. A D gene is named only where the DNA matches it firmly. The size field is filled for only some rows; it gives once, few, many or a size class.

TRBV5-1	NA	TRBJ2-1	TRBD1	CASSLSGGAPSSYNEQFF	TGCGCCAGCAGCTTGTCAGGGGGCGCCCCCAGCTCCTACAATGAGCAGTTCTTC
TRBV4-1	NA	TRBJ2-1	NA	CASSQKGSNEQFF	TGCGCCAGCAGCCAAAAGGGCTCCAATGAGCAGTTCTTC
TRBV5-1	NA	TRBJ1-1	NA	CASSVTGRTEAFF	TGCGCCAGCAGCGTTACAGGGAGGACTGAAGCTTTCTTT
TRBV6-1	NA	TRBJ2-7	NA	CASSERQAGAYEQYF	TGTGCCAGCAGTGAAAGACAGGCGGGCGCCTACGAGCAGTACTTC
TRBV2	NA	TRBJ1-5	TRBD1	CASSAGTGSLQPQHF	TGTGCCAGCAGCGCCGGGACAGGGTCGTTGCAGCCCCAGCATTTT
TRBV11-2	many	TRBJ2-5	NA	CASSLGWGEETQYF	TGTGCCAGCAGCTTAGGCTGGGGGGAAGAGACCCAGTACTTC
TRBV6-6	many	TRBJ2-3	NA	CASSHPLRDTQYF	TGTGCCAGCAGTCACCCACTAAGGGATACGCAGTATTTT
TRBV7-2	NA	TRBJ2-7	TRBD2	CTSSPDPGLGAWEQYF	TGTACCAGCAGCCCAGACCCGGGACTAGGGGCCTGGGAGCAGTACTTC
TRBV28	NA	TRBJ2-7	NA	CASSFPGTENLCEQYF	TGTGCCAGCAGTTTTCCTGGGACGGAAAACTTATGCGAGCAGTACTTC
TRBV20-1	NA	TRBJ2-4	TRBD1	CSATGTGRHIQYF	TGCAGTGCTACCGGGACAGGGCGGCACATTCAGTACTTC
TRBV4-3	NA	TRBJ2-3	TRBD2	CASSPNLAASTDTQYF	TGCGCCAGCAGCCCGAATCTAGCGGCCTCCACAGATACGCAGTATTTT
TRBV7-2	few	TRBJ1-5	NA	CASSLAGQVNQPQHF	TGTGCCAGCAGCTTAGCTGGGCAGGTCAATCAGCCCCAGCATTTT
TRBV13	NA	TRBJ2-1	TRBD1	CASSWGGGQGVSYNEQFF	TGTGCCAGCAGCTGGGGGGGGGGACAGGGGGTTTCCTACAATGAGCAGTTCTTC
TRBV14	NA	TRBJ2-1	NA	CASSQVGGLNEQFF	TGTGCCAGCAGCCAAGTGGGGGGGCTCAATGAGCAGTTCTTC
TRBV2	few	TRBJ2-1	TRBD2	CASSEAFSGGNEQFF	TGTGCCAGCAGTGAAGCATTTAGCGGGGGTAATGAGCAGTTCTTC
TRBV3-1	NA	TRBJ2-1	TRBD2	CASSQGTGGVEQFF	TGTGCCAGCAGCCAAGGTACGGGAGGGGTTGAGCAGTTCTTC
TRBV7-3	many	TRBJ1-6	NA	CASSFGVNSPLHF	TGTGCCAGCAGCTTCGGGGTTAATTCACCCCTCCACTTT
TRBV6-6	NA	TRBJ1-2	NA	CASSHIRAQGNYGYTF	TGTGCCAGCAGCCACATTAGGGCGCAAGGGAACTATGGCTACACCTTC
TRBV6-1	many	TRBJ2-5	NA	CAGARGAQETQYF	TGTGCCGGGGCCCGAGGGGCCCAAGAGACCCAGTACTTC
TRBV20-1	few	TRBJ2-5	TRBD1	CSAWDRVNEEYF	TGCAGTGCTTGGGACAGGGTCAACGAGGAGTACTTC
TRBV2	NA	TRBJ1-2	NA	CASRPVINYGYTF	TGTGCCAGCAGACCCGTGATTAACTATGGCTACACCTTC
TRBV30	few	TRBJ1-2	TRBD1	CAWSGTGSYGYTF	TGTGCCTGGAGTGGGACAGGTTCCTATGGCTACACCTTC
TRBV5-6	NA	TRBJ2-2	NA	CASSWRDITGELFF	TGTGCCAGCAGCTGGAGGGATATCACCGGGGAGCTGTTTTTT
TRBV11-2	NA	TRBJ2-5	NA	CASSSWRDQETQYF	TGTGCCAGCAGTTCGTGGCGGGACCAGGAGACCCAGTACTTC
TRBV5-1	few	TRBJ2-3	NA	CASSLPAPGGTDTQYF	TGCGCCAGCAGCTTACCCGCTCCAGGTGGGACAGATACGCAGTATTTT
TRBV4-3	NA	TRBJ2-1	NA	CASSQPRLSHNEQFF	TGCGCCAGCAGCCAGCCTCGGTTGTCCCACAATGAGCAGTTCTTC
TRBV12-3/TRBV12-4	NA	TRBJ2-2	TRBD1	CASRPERRGLAGELFF	TGTGCCAGCAGGCCAGAACGCAGGGGGTTAGCCGGGGAGCTGTTTTTT
TRBV11-2	NA	TRBJ1-1	NA	CASGGQGYTEAFF	TGTGCCAGCGGCGGGCAGGGGTACACTGAAGCTTTCTTT